This TCR beta chain comes out of a study of blood T cell repertoires in COVID-19. For the study at large: The analysed material was cDNA or gDNA that came from T cells, B-cell-depleted T cells, or PBMCs.

V dropped 3 bases and J dropped 2 bases, with 19 bases sitting between them. The CDR3 is 17 amino acids. CDR1 and CDR2 from the germline V gene are MNHNS and SASEGT. Measured with immunoSEQ multiplex PCR; TCRdb has only the in-frame clones, and not every one. The top ten clones hold more than 7.5% of a sample with about 50,000 clones, over 90% of them seen once. The material sequenced was peripheral blood. The rearrangement joins TRBV6-1 to TRBJ1-2; weak D call: TRBD1 (6 bases). The TCR comes from an elderly woman with acute or convalescent COVID-19. In DNA, the CDR3 is TGTGCCAGCAGTGAGAGTCTTGGGGGGGCTGGGAACTATGGCTACACCTTC. This translates into CASSESLGGAGNYGYTF.